Many counts were recorded for the clone carrying this T cell receptor (beta chain). The record originates from a study of T cells in Graves' hyperthyroidism and ophthalmopathy. 8.5 to 10 ml of fresh peripheral blood supplied the PBMCs. The CDR3 regions of TCR beta were amplified from RNA transcripts. First-round RT-PCR of the TCR CDR3 relied on the HTBI primer set. TCRdb analysed the multiplex PCR reads with MiXCR anew, one entry per CDR3 protein. The repertoire holds a few hundred thousand distinct CDR3 sequences, with roughly 13% as singletons. Germline V lookup: CDR1 MNHEY, CDR2 SMNVEV (reference sequence). The CDR3 sequence is 13 residues long. Trimming stripped 3 bases from V and 1 base from J, with 6 bases between.

The chain uses TRBV27 and TRBJ1-1; D gene unclear. The receptor's source is a woman in her thirties or forties with Graves' ophthalmopathy. Specimen: blood. In nucleotides, the CDR3 is TGTGCCAGCAGTTTTTGGGAGAACACTGAAGCTTTCTTT. It codes for CASSFWENTEAFF.